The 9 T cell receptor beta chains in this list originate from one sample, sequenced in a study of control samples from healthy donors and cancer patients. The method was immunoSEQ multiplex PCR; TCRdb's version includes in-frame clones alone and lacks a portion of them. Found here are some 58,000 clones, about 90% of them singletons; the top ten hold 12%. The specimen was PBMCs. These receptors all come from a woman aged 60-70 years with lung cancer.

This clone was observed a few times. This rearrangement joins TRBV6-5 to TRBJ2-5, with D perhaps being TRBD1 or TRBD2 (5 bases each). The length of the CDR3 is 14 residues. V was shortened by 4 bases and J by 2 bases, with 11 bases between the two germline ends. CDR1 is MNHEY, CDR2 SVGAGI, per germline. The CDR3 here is CASSWGRLQETQYF. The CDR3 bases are TGTGCCAGCAGTTGGGGACGGCTACAAGAGACCCAGTACTTC.

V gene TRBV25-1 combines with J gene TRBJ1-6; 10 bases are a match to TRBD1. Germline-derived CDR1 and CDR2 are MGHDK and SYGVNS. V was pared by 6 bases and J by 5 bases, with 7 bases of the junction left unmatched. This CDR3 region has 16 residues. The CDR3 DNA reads TGTGCCAGCAGACCGACAGGGGGCGGGGATAATTCACCCCTCCACTTT. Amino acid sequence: CASRPTGGGDNSPLHF.

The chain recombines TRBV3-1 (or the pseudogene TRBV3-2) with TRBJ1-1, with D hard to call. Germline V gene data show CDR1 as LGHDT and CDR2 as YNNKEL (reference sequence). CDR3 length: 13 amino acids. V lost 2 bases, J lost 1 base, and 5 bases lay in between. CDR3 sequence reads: CASSQLENTEAFF. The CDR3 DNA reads TGTGCCAGCAGCCAATTAGAGAACACTGAAGCTTTCTTT.

The CDR3 DNA reads as TGTGCCAGCATTGCGGCGGGGGCCTCGAGAGACAAGTATTTT. This gives the protein CASIAAGASRDKYF. The chain recombines TRBV2 with TRBJ2-3, with a possible D match to TRBD2 (7 bases). Germline CDR1 reads SNHLY; CDR2 reads FYNNEI. V gave up 7 bases and J gave up 13 bases, with 24 bases separating them. The CDR3 runs to 14 residues.

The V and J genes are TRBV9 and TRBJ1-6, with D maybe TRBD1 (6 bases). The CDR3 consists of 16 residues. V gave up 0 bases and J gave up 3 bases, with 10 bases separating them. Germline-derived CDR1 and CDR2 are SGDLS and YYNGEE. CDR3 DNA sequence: TGTGCCAGCAGCGTAGAGTCAGGGGACTATAATTCACCCCTCCACTTT. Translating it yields CASSVESGDYNSPLHF.

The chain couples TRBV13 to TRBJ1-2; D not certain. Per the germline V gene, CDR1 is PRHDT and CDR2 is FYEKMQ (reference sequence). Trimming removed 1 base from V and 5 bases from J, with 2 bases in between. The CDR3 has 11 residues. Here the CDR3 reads CASSLAYGYTF. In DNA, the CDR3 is TGTGCCAGCAGCTTAGCTTATGGCTACACCTTC. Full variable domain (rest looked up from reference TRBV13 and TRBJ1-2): AAGVIQSPRHLIKEKRETATLKCYPIPRHDTVYWYQQGPGQDPQFLISFYEKMQSDKGSIPDRFSAQQFSDYHSELNMSSLELGDSALYFCASSLAYGYTFGSGTRLTVV.

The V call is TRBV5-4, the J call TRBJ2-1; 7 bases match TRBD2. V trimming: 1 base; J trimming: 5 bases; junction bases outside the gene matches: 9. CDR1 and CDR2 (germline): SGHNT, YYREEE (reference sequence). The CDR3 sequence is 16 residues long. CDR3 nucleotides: TGTGCCAGCAGCTTGATGCAAGCGGGGAAACACAATGAGCAGTTCTTC. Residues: CASSLMQAGKHNEQFF.

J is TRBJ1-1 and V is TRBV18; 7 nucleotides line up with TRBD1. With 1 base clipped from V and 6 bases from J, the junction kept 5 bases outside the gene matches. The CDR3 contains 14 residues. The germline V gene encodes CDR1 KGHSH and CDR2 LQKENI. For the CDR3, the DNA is TGTGCCAGCTCACCACAGGGGGCCTCATCTGAAGCTTTCTTT. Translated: CASSPQGASSEAFF.

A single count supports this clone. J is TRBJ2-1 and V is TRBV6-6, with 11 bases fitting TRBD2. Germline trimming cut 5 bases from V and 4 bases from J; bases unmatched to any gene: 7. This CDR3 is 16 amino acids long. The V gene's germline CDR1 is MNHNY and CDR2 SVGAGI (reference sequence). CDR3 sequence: CASSPLAGGPYNEQFF. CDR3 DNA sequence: TGTGCCAGCAGTCCCCTAGCGGGGGGACCGTACAATGAGCAGTTCTTC.